Listed below are T cell receptor beta chains from one sample, sequenced in a study of CD8 T cells in ankylosing spondylitis. One entry per CDR3 protein results from TCRdb running MiXCR on the 5' RACE reads. The sample yields 750,000 to 850,000 distinct CDR3 sequences, 10% to 15% seen once. Sequenced sample: blood, either unsorted or a sorted T cell fraction (not recorded which). The receptors come from a male donor with ankylosing spondylitis. CDR3s include the opening cysteine and the closing phenylalanine or tryptophan. Expanded clones get a size class; other rows say once, few or many, or leave the size out.

v_call: TRBV5-1
j_call: TRBJ2-7
clone_size: .
cdr3_aa: CASSISGQATFEQYF

v_call: TRBV20-1
j_call: TRBJ2-7
clone_size: many
cdr3_aa: CSAPTGNYPHSGYEQYF

v_call: TRBV7-2
j_call: TRBJ2-6
clone_size: .
cdr3_aa: CASSLAGSPVSGANVLTF

v_call: TRBV12-3/TRBV12-4
j_call: TRBJ2-1
clone_size: many
cdr3_aa: CASSLTGDEQFF

v_call: TRBV5-4
j_call: TRBJ2-5
clone_size: .
cdr3_aa: CASSSGTGGALETQYF

v_call: TRBV10-3
j_call: TRBJ2-1
clone_size: few
cdr3_aa: CAIGISVSSYNEQFF

v_call: TRBV21-1
j_call: TRBJ2-1
clone_size: few
cdr3_aa: CASGGSRRDNEQFF

v_call: TRBV20-1
j_call: TRBJ2-1
clone_size: many
cdr3_aa: CSAGPGGRAGEQFF

v_call: TRBV12-5
j_call: TRBJ2-1
clone_size: .
cdr3_aa: CASASGQGRYNEQFF

v_call: TRBV5-6
j_call: TRBJ2-5
clone_size: few
cdr3_aa: CASSPGIWETQYF

v_call: TRBV20-1
j_call: TRBJ1-1
clone_size: .
cdr3_aa: CSAFKGAWNTEAFF

v_call: TRBV15
j_call: TRBJ2-5
clone_size: .
cdr3_aa: CAIQQGRGLVETQYF

v_call: TRBV10-3
j_call: TRBJ1-3
clone_size: many
cdr3_aa: CAISEPGSTSGNTIYF

v_call: TRBV7-2
j_call: TRBJ2-3
clone_size: many
cdr3_aa: CASSSGLAGGSTDTQYF

v_call: TRBV29-1
j_call: TRBJ2-5
clone_size: many
cdr3_aa: CSVERGSEETQYF

v_call: TRBV29-1
j_call: TRBJ1-2
clone_size: few
cdr3_aa: CSVVEASGAPWGYTF

v_call: TRBV29-1
j_call: TRBJ1-1
clone_size: .
cdr3_aa: CSVEDLGTSTEAFF

v_call: TRBV29-1
j_call: TRBJ1-1
clone_size: many
cdr3_aa: CSARIGDTEAFF

v_call: TRBV5-5
j_call: TRBJ2-7
clone_size: .
cdr3_aa: CASSLSTGFSYEQYF

v_call: TRBV13
j_call: TRBJ2-3
clone_size: .
cdr3_aa: CASSLVPQGYTDTQYF

v_call: TRBV20-1
j_call: TRBJ2-7
clone_size: .
cdr3_aa: CSAFRELGDEQYF

v_call: TRBV7-2
j_call: TRBJ1-4
clone_size: .
cdr3_aa: CASSKTYADNEKLFF

v_call: TRBV28
j_call: TRBJ2-5
clone_size: .
cdr3_aa: CASSLVYRQDQETQYF

v_call: TRBV20-1
j_call: TRBJ2-1
clone_size: many
cdr3_aa: CSASRRHEQFF

v_call: TRBV4-2
j_call: TRBJ1-2
clone_size: .
cdr3_aa: CASSQGTLNYGYTF

v_call: TRBV27
j_call: TRBJ1-2
clone_size: few
cdr3_aa: CASSIRGLGYGYTF

v_call: TRBV15
j_call: TRBJ2-2
clone_size: many
cdr3_aa: CATSRGTGELFF

v_call: TRBV20-1
j_call: TRBJ1-1
clone_size: .
cdr3_aa: CSAPGDNTEAFF